This paragraph reports one T cell receptor (beta chain). Its cognate antigen is unknown. The sample comes from a study of post-analysis software for immune sequencing data. Across the study: In terms of disease course, relapsing-remitting, secondary progressive and progressive-relapsing multiple sclerosis were included. Study conclusions and caveats: Controls' normalized Chao1 diversity significantly exceeded that of multiple sclerosis patients. Patients had higher frequencies than controls of roughly 5 TRBV segments, including TRBV5-6, TRBV5-1 and TRBV20-1. F measure showed strong co-clustering of same-batch samples.

V lost 5 bases to trimming and J lost 6 bases, with 11 bases between them. The CDR3 totals 13 residues. Germline CDR1 SGHTA, CDR2 FQGNSA. Unique-molecular-identifier-tagged TCR beta cDNA libraries were used. Each batch of about 0.85 to 10 million T cells produced approximately 470,000 cDNA molecules. Each CDR3 protein is one row after TCRdb ran MiXCR on the PCR reads. The sample holds about 770,000 distinct CDR3 sequences, 35% to 55% seen once. The sequenced material came from blood. The rearrangement uses TRBV7-2 and TRBJ2-1, with D uncertain. This TCR was recovered from a girl aged 5 to 17 with multiple sclerosis. CDR3 DNA: TGTGCCAGCAGCCCTGATATGAGCAATGAGCAGTTCTTC. Protein product: CASSPDMSNEQFF.